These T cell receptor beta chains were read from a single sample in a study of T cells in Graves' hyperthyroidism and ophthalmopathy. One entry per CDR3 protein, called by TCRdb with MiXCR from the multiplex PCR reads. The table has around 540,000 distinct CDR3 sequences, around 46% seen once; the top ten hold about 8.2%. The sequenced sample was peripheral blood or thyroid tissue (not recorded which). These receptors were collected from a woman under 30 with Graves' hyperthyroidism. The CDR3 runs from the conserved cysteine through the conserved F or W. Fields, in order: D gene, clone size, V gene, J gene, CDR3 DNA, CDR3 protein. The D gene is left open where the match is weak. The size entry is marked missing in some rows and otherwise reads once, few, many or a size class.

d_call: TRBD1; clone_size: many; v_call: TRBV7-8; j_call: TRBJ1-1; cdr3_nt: TGTGCCAGCAGCCGACAGGGTATAGCGACTGAAGCTTTCTTT; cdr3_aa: CASSRQGIATEAFF
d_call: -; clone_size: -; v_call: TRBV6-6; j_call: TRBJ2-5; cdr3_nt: TGTGCCAGCAGTTACCCAGCACAAGAGACCCAGTACTTC; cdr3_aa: CASSYPAQETQYF
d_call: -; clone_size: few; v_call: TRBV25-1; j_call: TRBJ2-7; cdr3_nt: TGTGCCATGGCTAGCGCCTCCTACGAGCAGTACTTC; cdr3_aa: CAMASASYEQYF
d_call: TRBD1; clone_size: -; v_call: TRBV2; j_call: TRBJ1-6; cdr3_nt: TGTGCCAGAGGTGGACAGGGGGTACATTCACCCCTCCACTTT; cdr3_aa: CARGGQGVHSPLHF
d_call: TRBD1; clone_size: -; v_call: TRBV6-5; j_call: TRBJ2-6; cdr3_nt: TGTGCCAGCAGTTCTCAGGGGGCCACTCTCCCTGGGGCCAACGTCCTGACTTTC; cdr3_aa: CASSSQGATLPGANVLTF
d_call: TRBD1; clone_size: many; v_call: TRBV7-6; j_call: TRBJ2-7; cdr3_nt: TGTGCCAGCAGCCCCGGGACAGACTCCTACGAGCAGTACTTC; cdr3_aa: CASSPGTDSYEQYF
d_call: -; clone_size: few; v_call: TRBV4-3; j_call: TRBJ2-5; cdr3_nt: TGCGCCAGCAGCCAAATTGGAGAGGGGAAGACCCAGTACTTC; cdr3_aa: CASSQIGEGKTQYF
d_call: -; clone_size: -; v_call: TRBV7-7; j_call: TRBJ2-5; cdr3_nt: TGTGCTAGCAGCTTAACAGACGTCGTGATCCAGTACTTC; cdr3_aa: CASSLTDVVIQYF
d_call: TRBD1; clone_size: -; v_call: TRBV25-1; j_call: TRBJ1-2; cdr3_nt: TGTGCCAGCTGGACAGGGAGTGGCTACACCTTC; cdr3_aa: CASWTGSGYTF
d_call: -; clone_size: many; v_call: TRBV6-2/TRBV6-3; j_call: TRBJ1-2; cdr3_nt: TGTGCCAGCAGTTACTCGAGTCCGAATGGGTATGGCTACACCTTC; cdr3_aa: CASSYSSPNGYGYTF
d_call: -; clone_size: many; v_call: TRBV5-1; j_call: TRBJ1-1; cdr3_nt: TGTGCCAGCAGCTCCACCATGAACACTGAAGCTTTCTTT; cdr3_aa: CASSSTMNTEAFF